This T cell receptor (beta chain) was obtained from a study of T cells in localized non-small cell lung cancer. CDR3 length: 14 amino acids. Deletions cut 10 bases from V and 2 bases from J, with 15 bases between. Germline V gene sequence: CDR1 SGHRS, CDR2 YFSETQ. Only in-frame clones appear in the TCRdb table, and some are missing; sequencing was by immunoSEQ multiplex PCR. The table lists around 80,000 clones, around three quarters of them singletons, with 19% in the top ten. This chain links TRBV5-1 with TRBJ1-4; D gene ambiguous. The source material was PBMCs, sampled before any cancer treatment. The receptor was isolated from a man between 40 and 70 years old with stage II squamous cell lung carcinoma. The CDR3 DNA sequence: TGCGCCTGTGGGAGCGGGATTACTAATGAAAAACTGTTTTTT. It codes for CACGSGITNEKLFF.